The TCR beta chain described here comes from a study of regulatory T cells in long-lasting Graves disease. On the study more broadly: Newly diagnosed Graves' patients had under 3 months of antithyroid drugs. Whole-study results and caveats: The study found persistent patients shared more public clonotypes (around 2,500) than new patients (roughly 880).

This clonotype was recorded at least ten times. What it binds is not known. Specified time point: newly diagnosed GD, antithyroid drugs for less than 3 months. Preparation of the TCR library used RNA extracted from PBMCs. The TCR beta library used iRepertoire HTBI primers with Arm-PCR amplification of CDR3. TCRdb re-called the multiplex PCR reads with MiXCR, one entry per CDR3 protein. The sample consists of 510,000 or so distinct CDR3 sequences, approximately 12% of them appearing once. V was cut by 0 bases and J by 5 bases, with 10 bases left in between. The CDR3 sequence is 15 residues long. CDR1 is SGHTA, CDR2 FQGNSA, per germline. These same records also appear under a second study, on T cells in Graves' hyperthyroidism and ophthalmopathy. That work contributes: Graves' hyperthyroidism without ophthalmopathy progression within 18 months was termed stable.

This TCR came from a woman aged 25 to 39 with Graves disease. The rearrangement joins TRBV7-2 to TRBJ1-4, with D unclear. The source material was peripheral blood mononuclear cells (PBMCs), sampled at new diagnosis, from a patient treated with antithyroid drugs. CDR3 bases: TGTGCCAGCAGCTTAGCGAGAACCTCAAATGAAAAACTGTTTTTT. Amino acid sequence: CASSLARTSNEKLFF.